What follows are 4 T cell receptor beta chains derived from one specimen sequenced in a study of cytomegalovirus exposure and HLA in healthy donors. The PCR ran on 60 Vbeta and 13 Jbeta primers. TCRdb keeps only in-frame clones here, not all; method: immunoSEQ multiplex PCR. Of 120,000 to 150,000 clones in the sample, 88% were seen once. Material: PBMCs. The origin of the receptors is a woman aged 40 to 49 in good health and CMV-seronegative.

The rearrangement uses TRBV11-2 and TRBJ2-1; TRBD2 might be the D (6 bases). Trimming pared 2 bases from V and 0 bases from J, leaving 11 bases between. In germline, CDR1 is SGHAT, CDR2 FQNNGV. There are 16 residues in the CDR3. The CDR3 sequence: CASSLSAGSSYNEQFF. The CDR3 nucleotides read TGTGCCAGCAGCTTAAGCGCGGGAAGCTCCTACAATGAGCAGTTCTTC.

The chain uses TRBV6-5 and TRBJ1-3, with 7 bases fitting TRBD1. V shed 2 bases, J shed 2 bases, and the junction held 6 bases outside the gene matches. Per the germline V gene, CDR1 is MNHEY and CDR2 is SVGAGI. This CDR3 has 16 amino acids. The CDR3 protein is CASSYGTGEPGNTIYF. The CDR3 bases are TGTGCCAGCAGTTACGGAACAGGGGAACCTGGAAACACCATATATTTT.

The gene calls are TRBV5-4 and TRBJ2-1; 11 positions agree with TRBD2. The CDR3 covers 13 residues. Germline CDR1 and CDR2: SGHNT and YYREEE (reference sequence). V dropped 4 bases and J dropped 13; count of bases not matched to a gene: 7. Written as DNA, the CDR3 is TGTGCCAGCAGCCGGGGACTAGCGGAATCTCAGTTCTTC. Its translation: CASSRGLAESQFF.

The rearrangement uses TRBV4-1 and TRBJ2-5; 7 bases are a match to TRBD2. Per the germline V gene, CDR1 is MGHRA and CDR2 is YSYEKL. J gave up 5 bases and V 0 bases, and 3 bases lay outside the gene matches. CDR3 length: 14 residues. DNA for the CDR3: TGCGCCAGCAGCCAAGAGGGGAGGGATGAGACCCAGTACTTC. Protein: CASSQEGRDETQYF.